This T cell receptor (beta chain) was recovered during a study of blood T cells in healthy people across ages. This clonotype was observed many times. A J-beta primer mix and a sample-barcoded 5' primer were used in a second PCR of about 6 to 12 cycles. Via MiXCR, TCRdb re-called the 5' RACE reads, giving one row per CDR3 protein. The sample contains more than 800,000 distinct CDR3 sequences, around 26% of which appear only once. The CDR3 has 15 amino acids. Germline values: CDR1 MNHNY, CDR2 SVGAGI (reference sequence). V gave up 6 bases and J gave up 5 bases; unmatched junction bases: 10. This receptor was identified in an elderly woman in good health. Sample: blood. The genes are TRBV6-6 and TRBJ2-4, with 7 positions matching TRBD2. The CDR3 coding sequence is TGTGCCAGCAGCCCCCCTGGGGGGGTAGAAAACATTCAGTACTTC. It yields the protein CASSPPGGVENIQYF.